This T cell receptor (beta chain) comes out of a study of CD8+ T cells in alopecia areata (dated by TCRdb to between 2018 and 2020). For the study in its entirety: The treated patients, all with moderate-to-severe alopecia areata, were enrolled in an open-label pilot trial of oral tofacitinib given at 5 to 10 mg twice daily. RNA was obtained with the PAXgene miRNA kit for fixed scalp, the miRNeasy kit for PBMCs, and the RNeasy kit for mouse skin. In both human patients and the C3H/HeJ mouse model, the study applied high-throughput TCRbeta sequencing to look at T cell clonal expansion in alopecia areata. Tofacitinib was administered for 6 to 18 months, and 6 months of follow-up off drug were then conducted to assess delayed response and recurrence. Biopsies were taken from tofacitinib-treated patients at baseline and again at 4 and 24 weeks into treatment, and several of those patients also had a later scalp biopsy. In humans, TCRbeta sequencing was performed on scalp tissue and on sorted CD4+ and CD8+ peripheral blood T cells from healthy controls and from patients with patchy or totalis/universalis alopecia areata. Scalp clonality was compared across normal scalp (n=4), patchy alopecia areata scalp (n=8), and alopecia totalis/universalis scalp (n=8). TCRbeta CDR3 regions were amplified by immunoSEQ multiplex PCR with 35 Vbeta forward and 13 Jbeta reverse primers. For the treated patients, the SALT score, which quantifies what percentage of scalp surface area is affected, served as the measure of disease severity. Here is what the overall study found, with its caveats: Shared TCR sequences between patients were less evident than in mice, which may be partly attributable to HLA diversity in the patient population. Scalp clonality and the number of expanded CD8+ clones among the top 100 scalp clones were significantly decreased by tofacitinib. Higher clonality and more expanded CD8+ clones were observed in lesional scalp than in normal scalp, particularly in alopecia totalis/universalis, a finding suggestive of antigenic drive. Because the treated cohort was small and had only one nonresponder, larger studies are needed to examine links between baseline CD8+ expansion and response. Unlike mouse skin, where gammadelta T cells dominate, normal human skin contains resident alphabeta T cells that get sequenced too, which complicates analysis of the scalp TCR repertoire. Many expanded lesional clones were found to persist in scalp and blood during tofacitinib treatment, and relapse after treatment cessation may be partly explained by this persistence.

Libraries were built with the immunoSEQ multiplex PCR assay. To provide template for TCR sequencing, every sample had RNA extracted and reverse transcribed into cDNA. SuperScript III was used for first-strand cDNA synthesis, primed with a 2:1 mix of oligo-dT and random hexamers. Amplification bias was assessed with a synthetic immune receptor repertoire, and residual bias was removed computationally. The authors' pipeline ran thus. Raw reads were preprocessed to remove errors, and CDR3 was defined by IMGT conventions from the conserved cysteine to phenylalanine. Clonality was calculated as 1 minus Shannon entropy normalized by log2 of the number of productive unique TCRs. CD4 or CD8 identity of scalp clones was inferred by cross-referencing scalp TCRbeta sequences with sorted blood CD4 and CD8 repertoires. TCRdb took this table from immuneACCESS and kept in-frame rearrangements with V and J called. Such tables lack part of the clones; where checked against another copy, unresolved V genes explain under half of the gap, and the rest is unexplained. That table gives V, J and clone size, and the DNA gave D and trimming. This sample has fewer than 200,000 clones in its table, and around three fifths of those were observed once. The ten top clones hold approximately 15% of the sample.

A few counts support this clone. The clone's antigen remains unknown. The sample holds no much larger clone one base away, and base qualities are not on file. The intended sense of this specimen's time point label: less than 30 weeks on oral tofacitinib. Taken with the paper, the label for treatment or condition translates to: oral pan-JAK inhibitor, 5-10 mg twice daily. Lesional scalp punch biopsies and peripheral blood were obtained from alopecia areata patients. PBMCs were isolated by density centrifugation and stained for CD3, CD4 and CD8, after which CD4+ and CD8+ T cells were sorted on a FACSAria. This TCR derives from a human donor with alopecia areata. The starting material was CD4+ T cells sorted from blood, obtained at week 24, from a patient treated with tofacitinib.

The CDR3 is CASSIGDSANTEAFF. The DNA reads as follows: TGTGCCAGTAGTATAGGGGACAGCGCGAACACTGAAGCTTTCTTT. Here the chain combines TRBV19 and TRBJ1-1; 7 junctional bases match TRBD1. CDR1 and CDR2, looked up from the germline V gene (reference sequence), are LNHDA and SQIVND. Compared with germline, V lacks 1 base and J lacks 1 base; bases without a gene match: 3. The CDR3 starts with the cysteine, ends with the phenylalanine, and has 15 residues. The entry retains the CDR3 DNA only, 45 bases that are in frame from base 1.